Presented here are 24 T cell receptor beta chains from one specimen sequenced in a study of T cells in Graves' hyperthyroidism and ophthalmopathy. Amplification yielded TCR beta CDR3 regions, with RNA transcripts as the source. The HTBI primer set drove a first-round RT-PCR of the TCR CDR3. Each CDR3 protein is one row after TCRdb ran MiXCR on the multiplex PCR reads. The sample holds 700,000 or so distinct CDR3 sequences; 16% are singletons and the top ten take under 10%. Material for sequencing was blood. All receptors derive from a man between 18 and 35 years old with Graves' hyperthyroidism.

In its sample, this clonotype was seen a few times. The chain recombines TRBV5-1 with TRBJ2-5; D is ambiguous. This CDR3 spans 12 amino acids. Deletions cut 2 bases from V and 10 bases from J, with 12 bases between. Germline CDR1 and CDR2: SGHRS and YFSETQ. As DNA, the CDR3 is TGCGCCAGCAGCTTCCCTTTGCGCTACCAGTACTTC. Residues: CASSFPLRYQYF.

This clonotype has at least ten counts. This chain links TRBV3-1 with TRBJ2-2; D unclear. This CDR3 has 15 residues. Trimming left V 4 bases short and J 6 bases short, with 15 bases between. CDR1 is LGHDT, CDR2 YNNKEL, per germline (reference sequence). CDR3 region: CASSPWEGQAGELFF. CDR3 DNA sequence: TGTGCCAGCAGCCCCTGGGAAGGGCAAGCCGGGGAGCTGTTTTTT.

This clonotype showed up many times. The chain is built from TRBV30 and TRBJ2-7, with 9 bases that match TRBD2. V dropped 0 bases and J dropped 1; count of bases not matched to a gene: 4. Per germline, CDR1 GTSNPN and CDR2 SVGIG (reference sequence). The CDR3 contains 15 residues. The CDR3 region is CAWSVWLAGSYEQYF. CDR3 nucleotides: TGTGCCTGGAGTGTATGGCTAGCGGGGTCCTACGAGCAGTACTTC.

This clonotype has more than one count but fewer than ten. The chain joins TRBV9 to TRBJ2-1, with a weak D call TRBD2 (6 bases). Deletions cut 0 bases from V and 8 bases from J, with 18 bases between. This CDR3 comprises 16 residues. Germline V gene lookup returns CDR1 SGDLS and CDR2 YYNGEE. The DNA of the CDR3 is TGTGCCAGCAGCGTAGAAGGGACTTCAACGAGGGATGAGCAGTTCTTC. Its translation is CASSVEGTSTRDEQFF.

This clonotype was counted between two and nine times. The chain combines TRBV15 with TRBJ2-5, with 10 bases aligning to TRBD2. The germline V gene has CDR1 LNHNV and CDR2 YYDKDF (reference sequence). Trimming took 8 bases from V and 0 from J; bases not matched to a gene: 3. The CDR3 spans 14 residues. The CDR3 region is CATGAGGYQETQYF. CDR3 coding DNA: TGTGCCACCGGAGCGGGAGGGTACCAAGAGACCCAGTACTTC.

This clonotype was detected many times. The chain employs TRBV7-9 and TRBJ2-3; D is unclear. The CDR3 runs 13 residues. Germline V lookup: CDR1 SEHNR, CDR2 FQNEAQ (reference sequence). Trimming took off 5 bases at V and 8 bases at J, with 14 bases between the two ends. The CDR3 is CASSPLTSGTQYF. The CDR3 DNA sequence: TGTGCCAGCAGCCCCCTCACGAGTGGTACGCAGTATTTT.

This clonotype has a handful of counts. CDR3 nucleotide sequence: TGTGCCAGCAGCTTAGCGGTCGATTACAATGAGCAGTTCTTC. It translates to CASSLAVDYNEQFF. This chain links TRBV11-3 with TRBJ2-1; D remains ambiguous. Trimming removed 1 base at V and 4 bases at J, with 8 bases between. Germline V gene lookup returns CDR1 SGHNT and CDR2 YENEEA. CDR3 length: 14 residues.

The genes are TRBV29-1 and TRBJ2-3; D is perhaps TRBD1 (6 bases). CDR3 length equals 13 residues. Trimming stripped 3 bases from V and 4 bases from J, with 11 bases between. Germline loops: CDR1 SQVTM, CDR2 ANQGSEA. In DNA form, the CDR3 reads TGCAGCGTTGATCTACAGGGCGCAGATACGCAGTATTTT. Translation: CSVDLQGADTQYF.

This clonotype was observed a handful of times. The gene calls are TRBV12-3 or TRBV12-4 and TRBJ2-1, with D unclear. The CDR3 covers 15 residues. V was shortened by 1 base and J by 2 bases, with 9 bases between the two germline ends. The CDR3 sequence is CASSLEAATYNEQFF. For the CDR3, the DNA is TGTGCCAGCAGTTTAGAGGCGGCCACCTACAATGAGCAGTTCTTC.

The V call is TRBV27, the J call TRBJ2-2, with D unresolved. The V gene lost 7 bases and the J gene lost 0 bases, with 6 bases spanning the gap. Germline lookup yields CDR1 MNHEY and CDR2 SMNVEV (reference sequence). The CDR3 spans 13 residues. The CDR3 DNA reads TGTGCCAGCAAAAGCGCGAACACCGGGGAGCTGTTTTTT. Its protein product is CASKSANTGELFF.

The chain uses TRBV20-1 and TRBJ2-3; no firm D call. Germline-derived CDR1 and CDR2 are DFQATT and SNEGSKA (reference sequence). Trimming cost V 6 bases and J 10 bases, with 11 bases left between them. This CDR3 spans 10 amino acids. CDR3 amino acids: CSAFRKAQYF. CDR3 DNA sequence: TGCAGTGCATTCCGGAAAGCGCAGTATTTT.

A few counts support this clonotype. The CDR3 is CASSTATGDQETQYF. The CDR3 nucleotides are TGCGCCAGCAGCACGGCGACAGGGGACCAAGAGACCCAGTACTTC. J is TRBJ2-5 and V is TRBV5-1; the match to TRBD1 covers 8 bases. V shed 4 bases and J 0 bases; nucleotides not matched to a gene: 5. CDR3 length: 15 amino acids. Germline lookup yields CDR1 SGHRS and CDR2 YFSETQ.

This clonotype was observed a handful of times. The chain has TRBV18 and TRBJ1-4, with D tentatively TRBD1 (6 bases). V shed 4 bases and J shed 5 bases, with 11 bases lying between them. The CDR3 runs 14 residues. In germline, CDR1 is KGHSH, CDR2 LQKENI. Written as DNA, the CDR3 is TGTGCCAGCTCACGGGGACACGCGAATGAAAAACTGTTTTTT. Its protein is CASSRGHANEKLFF.

This clonotype was picked up a small number of times. The gene calls are TRBV7-3 and TRBJ1-4; D is perhaps TRBD1 (6 bases). The CDR3 is made up of 17 amino acids. Germline CDR1 and CDR2: SGHTA and FQGTGA. Trimming removed 5 bases from V and 2 bases from J, with 18 bases in between. The CDR3 sequence is CASSPGQFQWTNEKLFF. Here the CDR3 DNA reads TGTGCCAGCAGCCCCGGACAGTTCCAATGGACTAATGAAAAACTGTTTTTT.

The chain recombines TRBV2 with TRBJ2-2; D is uncertain. The CDR3 sequence is 13 residues long. The V gene's germline CDR1 is SNHLY and CDR2 FYNNEI. The germline V and J ends were trimmed by 7 bases and 1 base, with 7 bases remaining between them. CDR3 sequence reads: CASKLRNTGELFF. In nucleotides, the CDR3 is TGTGCCAGCAAGTTGAGGAACACCGGGGAGCTGTTTTTT.

This clonotype was detected a few times. The chain uses TRBV9 and TRBJ1-1; D is ambiguous. Trimming left V 0 bases short and J 0 bases short, with 9 bases between. The CDR3 extends over 15 amino acids. Germline V gene lookup returns CDR1 SGDLS and CDR2 YYNGEE. This CDR3 reads CASSVDAHLNTEAFF. The CDR3 DNA sequence: TGTGCCAGCAGCGTAGATGCCCATCTGAACACTGAAGCTTTCTTT. Complete variable domain (other parts from reference TRBV9 and TRBJ1-1): DSGVTQTPKHLITATGQRVTLRCSPRSGDLSVYWYQQSLDQGLQFLIQYYNGEERAKGNILERFSAQQFPDLHSELNLSSLELGDSALYFCASSVDAHLNTEAFFGQGTRLTVV.

This clonotype was observed many times. The chain joins TRBV12-3 or TRBV12-4 to TRBJ2-2; 7 bases match TRBD1. Trimming cost V 3 bases and J 1 base; bases outside gene matches: 8. This CDR3 spans 17 amino acids. CDR3 in amino acids: CASSFVLGTVNTGELFF. CDR3 DNA sequence: TGTGCCAGCAGTTTTGTCCTAGGGACAGTGAACACCGGGGAGCTGTTTTTT.

This clonotype was seen ten or more times. The genes are TRBV7-3 and TRBJ2-7, with 8 nucleotides matching TRBD2. CDR3 length: 13 residues. Germline CDR1 reads SGHTA; CDR2 reads FQGTGA. J was trimmed by 7 bases and V by 2 bases; bases with no gene match: 4. The CDR3, as DNA: TGTGCCAGCAGCTTAGTGGTAGCGGGGGAGCAGTACTTC. This gives the protein CASSLVVAGEQYF.

Points on this clonotype: A much larger clone lies one base from this, so it may be a read error. The chain has TRBV7-2 and TRBJ2-5; the D gene is possibly TRBD1 (6 bases). CDR3 length: 14 residues. CDR1 and CDR2 from the germline V gene are SGHTA and FQGNSA. The V end lost 3 bases, the J end lost 5 bases, and 13 bases lay between the germline ends. As DNA, the CDR3 is TGTGCCAGCAGCTTTGCCAGGGGTGAGGAGACCCAGTACTTC. Translated: CASSFARGEETQYF.

V usage is TRBV6-2 or TRBV6-3 and J usage is TRBJ2-3; D might be TRBD2 (5 bases). This CDR3 is 16 amino acids long. The V end lost 5 bases, the J end lost 2 bases, and 17 bases lay between the germline ends. Germline V CDR1 and CDR2: MNHEY, SVGEGT. CDR3 residues: CASSPRTGSSTDTQYF. The CDR3 DNA reads as TGTGCCAGCAGTCCCCGGACTGGGAGCTCCACAGATACGCAGTATTTT.

The sample holds a few counts of this clonotype. The rearrangement joins TRBV15 to TRBJ1-1; D call uncertain. V gave up 8 bases and J gave up 8 bases, with 18 bases separating them. This CDR3 spans 13 amino acids. From germline, CDR1 is LNHNV and CDR2 YYDKDF (reference sequence). Written as DNA, the CDR3 is TGTGCCACCGCCTCTCATCTTAAGGGCGAAGCTTTCTTT. Translation: CATASHLKGEAFF.

The genes are TRBV5-1 and TRBJ1-3; D remains unclear. This CDR3 is 14 amino acids long. Per germline, CDR1 SGHRS and CDR2 YFSETQ. Trimming took 4 bases from V and 3 from J, leaving 11 bases between them. In nucleotides, the CDR3 is TGCGCCAGCAGCCCCTGGGGTCTTGGAAACACCATATATTTT. It yields the protein CASSPWGLGNTIYF.

This chain connects TRBV29-1 to TRBJ2-1, with 8 nucleotides matching TRBD2. The V and J ends lost 4 bases and 10 bases, in that order; junction bases with no gene match: 6. The CDR3 runs 12 residues. Germline CDR1 reads SQVTM; CDR2 reads ANQGSEA. The CDR3 loop is CSVVGLAGEQFF. The CDR3 nucleotides read TGCAGCGTTGTTGGACTAGCAGGAGAGCAGTTCTTC.

V is TRBV29-1 and J is TRBJ2-2; 7 bases fit TRBD2. J gave up 6 bases and V 1 base, and 11 bases lay outside the gene matches. This CDR3 comprises 16 residues. Germline CDR1 and CDR2: SQVTM and ANQGSEA. The CDR3 DNA is TGCAGCGTTGAAGTGTGGAGGGAGGGCCTTTCCGGGGAGCTGTTTTTT. It is translated as CSVEVWREGLSGELFF.